The 18 T cell receptor beta chains given below trace back to one sample, sequenced in a study of T cells in Graves' hyperthyroidism and ophthalmopathy (dated by TCRdb to about 2019). The library came from multiplex PCR. This sample was sequenced with an Illumina HiSeq 2000. TCR beta CDR3 regions were amplified from RNA transcripts. For the first round of RT-PCR on the TCR CDR3, the HTBI primer set was used together with the Qiagen OneStep RT-PCR kit. TCRdb reworked the public reads: Q25 trimming with fastp, MiXCR clone assembly, productive beta chains retained. Every distinct CDR3 protein forms one entry, paired with its most common genes and DNA. The sample contains 450,000 to 600,000 distinct CDR3 sequences, just under 20% of them found a single time. The ten largest clones take up roughly 44% of the sample. The source material was blood. These receptors were taken from a man in his forties or fifties with Graves' ophthalmopathy.

The J gene is TRBJ1-4, the V gene TRBV7-2, with D possibly matching TRBD1 (6 bases). This CDR3 region has 15 residues. Germline-derived CDR1 and CDR2 are SGHTA and FQGNSA. Trimming pared 5 bases from V and 7 bases from J, leaving 17 bases between. Here the CDR3 DNA reads TGTGCCAGCAGCCGATCCGGGACAAGGGGTGAAAAACTGTTTTTT. Translating gives CASSRSGTRGEKLFF.

This clonotype showed up just a few times. The chain employs TRBV28 and TRBJ2-5, with 8 bases that match TRBD1. Trimming cost V 7 bases and J 0 bases; bases outside gene matches: 1. CDR3 size: 13 residues. Germline lookup yields CDR1 MDHEN and CDR2 SYDVKM. The CDR3 is CASTGGNQETQYF. CDR3 sequence (DNA): TGTGCCAGCACAGGGGGCAACCAAGAGACCCAGTACTTC.

The V call is TRBV20-1, the J call TRBJ2-1; 8 bases agree with TRBD2. Germline CDR1 is DFQATT and CDR2 is SNEGSKA (reference sequence). CDR3 length: 15 amino acids. The V and J ends lost 4 bases and 4 bases, in that order; junction bases with no gene match: 9. CDR3 sequence reads: CSAKVAGTVYNEQFF. The DNA for the CDR3 is TGCAGTGCTAAGGTAGCGGGGACCGTTTACAATGAGCAGTTCTTC.

The chain is built from TRBV30 and TRBJ2-5, with D maybe TRBD1 (5 bases). Trimming took off 7 bases at V and 3 bases at J, with 15 bases between the two ends. The CDR3 consists of 13 residues. Germline V lookup: CDR1 GTSNPN, CDR2 SVGIG (reference sequence). The CDR3 nucleotides read TGTGCCTATAAGGGGAAGGGGAAAGAGACCCAGTACTTC. It translates to CAYKGKGKETQYF.

Concerning this clonotype: Just one base apart from a much larger clone, this may be a read error. The CDR3 does not end in the conserved phenylalanine or tryptophan, so this is likely a read error. The V and J genes are TRBV2 and TRBJ1-1; D is possibly TRBD1 (6 bases). CDR3 length: 12 amino acids. V shed 6 bases and J shed 4 bases, with 9 bases lying between them. From germline, CDR1 is SNHLY and CDR2 FYNNEI. The DNA of the CDR3 is TGTGCCAGCAGCTTGGGGGCCACTGAAGCTTTCCTT. Translating gives CASSLGATEAFL.

The chain has TRBV5-1 and TRBJ2-2; D gene unclear. The germline V gene encodes CDR1 SGHRS and CDR2 YFSETQ. CDR3 length equals 14 residues. Trimming took 4 bases from V and 1 from J, leaving 8 bases between them. The CDR3 DNA sequence: TGCGCCAGCAGCACCGGACGGAACACCGGGGAGCTGTTTTTT. Translating it yields CASSTGRNTGELFF.

This chain joins TRBV3-1 and TRBJ1-3; no clear D. Trimming cost V 3 bases and J 8 bases, with 11 bases left between them. The CDR3 consists of 13 residues. Germline CDR1 and CDR2: LGHDT and YNNKEL (reference sequence). The CDR3 here is CASSQGRRDTIYF. CDR3 DNA sequence: TGTGCCAGCAGCCAGGGTAGGAGAGACACCATATATTTT. Variable domain in full (rest from reference TRBV3-1 and TRBJ1-3): DTAVSQTPKYLVTQMGNDKSIKCEQNLGHDTMYWYKQDSKKFLKIMFSYNNKELIINETVPNRFSPKSPDKAHLNLHINSLELGDSAVYFCASSQGRRDTIYFGEGSWLTVV.

This clonotype was counted many times. As DNA, the CDR3 is TGCGCCAGCAGCCAAGGGGAGACAGGCGCTAATGAAAAACTGTTTTTT. Protein sequence: CASSQGETGANEKLFF. The chain joins TRBV4-1 to TRBJ1-4; possible D gene TRBD1, 6 bases. This CDR3 has 16 amino acids. V was trimmed by 1 base and J by 3 bases, leaving 12 bases between them. Per germline, CDR1 MGHRA and CDR2 YSYEKL.

V usage is TRBV19 and J usage is TRBJ1-5; the D is unclear. CDR3 length: 16 residues. The V and J ends lost 7 bases and 3 bases respectively, with 19 bases between them. The germline gives CDR1 LNHDA, CDR2 SQIVND (reference sequence). In DNA form, the CDR3 reads TGTGCCAGTAATTCCGGGTTGGGCAGTACCAATCAGCCCCAGCATTTT. This gives the protein CASNSGLGSTNQPQHF. Combining the CDR3 with reference TRBV19 and TRBJ1-5 gives the whole variable domain DGGITQSPKYLFRKEGQNVTLSCEQNLNHDAMYWYRQDPGQGLRLIYYSQIVNDFQKGDIAEGYSVSREKKESFPLTVTSAQKNPTAFYLCASNSGLGSTNQPQHFGDGTRLSIL.

About this clonotype itself: The junction departs from the called germline gene at one end, perhaps through a read error. The gene calls are TRBV2 and TRBJ1-4; 8 nucleotides agree with TRBD1. This CDR3 contains 15 residues. Per germline, CDR1 SNHLY and CDR2 FYNNEI. The CDR3 spells CASSEGDRSNEILFF. CDR3 sequence (DNA): TGTGCCAGCAGTGAGGGGGACAGGAGTAATGAAATACTGTTTTTT.

V usage is TRBV20-1 and J usage is TRBJ2-5; no reliable D call. V lost 3 bases to trimming and J lost 14 bases, with 16 bases between them. The germline V gene has CDR1 DFQATT and CDR2 SNEGSKA (reference sequence). The CDR3 runs to 11 residues. CDR3 sequence (DNA): TGCAGTGCTAGCGGGCCGGGCGGCCAATACTTC. Its translation is CSASGPGGQYF.

This clonotype was observed a few times. The J gene is TRBJ1-5, the V gene TRBV6-2 or TRBV6-3; no clear D gene. Trimming took off 2 bases at V and 4 bases at J, with 6 bases between the two ends. CDR3 length equals 13 residues. Germline CDR1 and CDR2: MNHEY and SVGEGT. CDR3 nucleotides: TGTGCCAGCAGTTACGTCCGTAATCAGCCCCAGCATTTT. As protein: CASSYVRNQPQHF.

The sample holds many counts of this clonotype. This chain links TRBV13 with TRBJ2-1, with 7 bases fitting TRBD2. The trim removed 0 bases at V and 6 bases at J, leaving 5 bases unmatched. Germline V gene lookup returns CDR1 PRHDT and CDR2 FYEKMQ (reference sequence). This CDR3 is built from 15 residues. In DNA form, the CDR3 reads TGTGCCAGCAGCTTAGGACCTTCTAGCGGCAATGAGCAGTTCTTC. Translated, it gives CASSLGPSSGNEQFF.

This clonotype was seen a few times. V gene TRBV6-2 or TRBV6-3 combines with J gene TRBJ2-1; possibly TRBD2 for D (5 bases). V lost 0 bases to trimming and J lost 6 bases, with 12 bases between them. In germline, CDR1 is MNHEY, CDR2 SVGEGT. CDR3 size: 15 residues. The CDR3 DNA sequence: TGTGCCAGCAGTTACTCACCGGGAAATCCCAATGAGCAGTTCTTC. It yields the protein CASSYSPGNPNEQFF.

J is TRBJ1-1 and V is TRBV7-2; D is possibly TRBD1 (5 bases). V lost 6 bases and J lost 10, with 24 bases in between. This CDR3 contains 15 residues. Per germline, CDR1 SGHTA and CDR2 FQGNSA. This CDR3 reads CASRQAMTVLGRAFF. For the CDR3, the DNA is TGTGCCAGCAGACAGGCGATGACAGTTTTGGGAAGAGCTTTCTTT.

This clonotype has at least ten counts. The chain uses TRBV28 and TRBJ1-5, with TRBD1 matching over 7 bases. This CDR3 is 18 amino acids long. Germline V gene data show CDR1 as MDHEN and CDR2 as SYDVKM. J was trimmed by 2 bases and V by 6 bases; bases with no gene match: 16. CDR3 DNA sequence: TGTGCCAGCAGCCGTGGAAGCAATACAGGGGTCGGCAATCAGCCCCAGCATTTT. Translation: CASSRGSNTGVGNQPQHF.

In its sample, this clonotype was seen many times. The chain combines TRBV3-1 with TRBJ1-6; 7 bases fit TRBD1. Germline trimming cut 1 base from V and 9 bases from J; bases unmatched to any gene: 3. Germline CDR1 reads LGHDT; CDR2 reads YNNKEL (reference sequence). The CDR3 has 14 residues. CDR3 sequence: CASSQGTGPSPLHF. The DNA for the CDR3 is TGTGCCAGCAGCCAAGGGACAGGTCCTTCACCCCTCCACTTT.

This clonotype showed up just a few times. DNA for the CDR3: TGTGCCAGCAGCGTATCCCACCCTACTAGCGGGACTTCCTACGAGCAGTACTTC. Translating gives CASSVSHPTSGTSYEQYF. This rearrangement joins TRBV9 to TRBJ2-7, with TRBD2 identical over 10 bases. Trimming removed 1 base from V and 1 base from J; junction bases left unmatched: 11. This CDR3 has 18 residues. Germline V gene lookup returns CDR1 SGDLS and CDR2 YYNGEE.